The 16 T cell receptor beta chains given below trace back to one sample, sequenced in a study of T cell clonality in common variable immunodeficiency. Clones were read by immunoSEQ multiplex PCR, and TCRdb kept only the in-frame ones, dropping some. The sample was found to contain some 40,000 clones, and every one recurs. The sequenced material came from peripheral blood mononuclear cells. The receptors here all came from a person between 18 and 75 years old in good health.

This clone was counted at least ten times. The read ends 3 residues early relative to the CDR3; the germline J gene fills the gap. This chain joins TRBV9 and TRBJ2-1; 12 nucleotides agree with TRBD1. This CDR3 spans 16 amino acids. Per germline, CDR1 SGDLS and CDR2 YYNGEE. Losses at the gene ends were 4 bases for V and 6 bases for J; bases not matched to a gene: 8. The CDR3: CASSKRSGQGANEQFF. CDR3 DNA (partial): TGTGCCAGCAGCAAACGCTCGGGACAGGGGGCCAATGAG.

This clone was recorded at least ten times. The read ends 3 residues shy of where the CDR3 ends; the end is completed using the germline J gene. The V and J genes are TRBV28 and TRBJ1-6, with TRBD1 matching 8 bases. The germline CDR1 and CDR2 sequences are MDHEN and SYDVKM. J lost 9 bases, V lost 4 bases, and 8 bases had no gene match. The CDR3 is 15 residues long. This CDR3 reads CASSSPQGGSSPLHF. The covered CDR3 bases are TGTGCCAGCAGTTCCCCACAGGGGGGTAGTTCACCC.

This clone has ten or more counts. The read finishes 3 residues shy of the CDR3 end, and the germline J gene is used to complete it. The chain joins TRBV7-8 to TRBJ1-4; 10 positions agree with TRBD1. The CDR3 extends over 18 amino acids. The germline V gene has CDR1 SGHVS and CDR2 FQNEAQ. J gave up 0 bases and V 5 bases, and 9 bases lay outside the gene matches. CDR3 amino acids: CASSAGPTGGPTNEKLFF. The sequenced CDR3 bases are TGTGCCAGCAGCGCCGGCCCGACAGGGGGCCCAACTAATGAAAAA.

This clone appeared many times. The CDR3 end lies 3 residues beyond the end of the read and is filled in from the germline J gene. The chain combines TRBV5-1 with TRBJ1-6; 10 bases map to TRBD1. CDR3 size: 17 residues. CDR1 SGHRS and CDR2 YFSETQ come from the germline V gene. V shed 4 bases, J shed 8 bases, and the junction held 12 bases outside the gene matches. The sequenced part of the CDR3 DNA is TGCGCCAGCAGCCGGGTTCTGGACAGGGGGGGCTATTCACCC. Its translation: CASSRVLDRGGYSP. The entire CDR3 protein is CASSRVLDRGGYSPLHF.

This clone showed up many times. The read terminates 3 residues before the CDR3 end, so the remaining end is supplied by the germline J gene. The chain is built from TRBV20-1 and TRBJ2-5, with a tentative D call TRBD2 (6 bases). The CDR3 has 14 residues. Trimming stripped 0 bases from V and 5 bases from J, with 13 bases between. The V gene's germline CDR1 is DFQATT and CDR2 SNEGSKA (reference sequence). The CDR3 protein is CSARDFVRGETQYF. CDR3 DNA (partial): TGCAGTGCTAGAGATTTCGTACGGGGGGAGACC.

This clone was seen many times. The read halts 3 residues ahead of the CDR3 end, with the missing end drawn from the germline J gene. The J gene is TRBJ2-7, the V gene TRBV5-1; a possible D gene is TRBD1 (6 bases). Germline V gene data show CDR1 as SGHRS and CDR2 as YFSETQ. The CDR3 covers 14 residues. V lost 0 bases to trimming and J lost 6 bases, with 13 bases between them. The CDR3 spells CASSLDGQGTEQYF. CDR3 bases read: TGCGCCAGCAGCTTGGATGGTCAGGGGACCGAG.

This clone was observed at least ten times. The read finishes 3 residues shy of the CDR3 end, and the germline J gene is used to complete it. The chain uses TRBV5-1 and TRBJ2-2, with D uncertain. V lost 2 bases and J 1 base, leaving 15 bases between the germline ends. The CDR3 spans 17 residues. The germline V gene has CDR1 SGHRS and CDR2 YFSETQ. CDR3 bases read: TGCGCCAGCAGCTTACTCACGACACAAATGAACACCGGGGAG. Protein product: CASSLLTTQMNTGE. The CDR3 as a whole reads CASSLLTTQMNTGELFF.

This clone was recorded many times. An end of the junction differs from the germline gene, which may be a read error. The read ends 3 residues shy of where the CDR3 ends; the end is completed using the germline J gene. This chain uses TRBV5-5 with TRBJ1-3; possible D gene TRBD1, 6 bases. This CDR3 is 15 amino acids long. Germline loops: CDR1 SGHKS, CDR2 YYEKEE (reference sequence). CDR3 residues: CAGSITGSSGNTIYF. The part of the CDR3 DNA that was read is TGTGCCGGCAGCATCACAGGGAGTTCCGGAAACACC.

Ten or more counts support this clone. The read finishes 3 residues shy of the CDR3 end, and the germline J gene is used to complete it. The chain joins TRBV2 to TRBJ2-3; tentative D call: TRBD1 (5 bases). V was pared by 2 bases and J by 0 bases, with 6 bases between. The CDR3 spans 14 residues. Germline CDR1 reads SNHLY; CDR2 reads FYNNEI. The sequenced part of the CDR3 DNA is TGTGCCAGCAGTGAACAGGGCAGCACAGATACG. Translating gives CASSEQGSTDT. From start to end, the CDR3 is CASSEQGSTDTQYF. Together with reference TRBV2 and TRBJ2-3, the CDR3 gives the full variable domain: EPEVTQTPSHQVTQMGQEVILRCVPISNHLYFYWYRQILGQKVEFLVSFYNNEISEKSEIFDDQFSVERPDGSNFTLKIRSTKLEDSAMYFCASSEQGSTDTQYFGPGTRLTVL.

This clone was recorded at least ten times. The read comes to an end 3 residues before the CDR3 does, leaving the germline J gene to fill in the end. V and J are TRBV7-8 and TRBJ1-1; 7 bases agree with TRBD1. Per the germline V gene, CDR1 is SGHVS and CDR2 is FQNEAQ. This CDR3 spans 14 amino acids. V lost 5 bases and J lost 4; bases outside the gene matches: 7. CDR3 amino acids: CASSRTGESTEAFF. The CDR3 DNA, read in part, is TGTGCCAGCAGCCGAACAGGGGAGAGCACTGAA.

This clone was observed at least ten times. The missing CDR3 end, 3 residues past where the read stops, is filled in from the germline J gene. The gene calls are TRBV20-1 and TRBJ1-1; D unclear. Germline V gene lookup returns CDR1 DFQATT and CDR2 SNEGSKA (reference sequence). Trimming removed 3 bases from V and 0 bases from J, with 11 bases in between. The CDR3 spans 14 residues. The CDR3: CSASGSSMNTEAFF. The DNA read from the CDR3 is TGCAGTGCTAGTGGTAGTTCGATGAACACTGAA.

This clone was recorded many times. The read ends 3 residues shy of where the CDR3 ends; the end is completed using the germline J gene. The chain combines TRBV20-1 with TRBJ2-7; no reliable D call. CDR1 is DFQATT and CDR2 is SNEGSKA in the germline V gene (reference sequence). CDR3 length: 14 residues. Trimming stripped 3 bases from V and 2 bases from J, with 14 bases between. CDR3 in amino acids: CSARVPDLPYEQYF. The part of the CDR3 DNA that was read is TGCAGTGCTAGGGTTCCAGATTTACCCTACGAG.

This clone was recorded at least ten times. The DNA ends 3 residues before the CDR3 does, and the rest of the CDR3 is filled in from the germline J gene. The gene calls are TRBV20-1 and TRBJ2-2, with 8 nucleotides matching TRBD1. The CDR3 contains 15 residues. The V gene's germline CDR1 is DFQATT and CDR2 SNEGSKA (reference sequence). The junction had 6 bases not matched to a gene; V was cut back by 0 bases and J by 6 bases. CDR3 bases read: TGCAGTGCTAGAGAACCAGACAGGGGAGCCGGGGAG. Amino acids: CSAREPDRGAGE. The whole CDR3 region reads CSAREPDRGAGELFF.

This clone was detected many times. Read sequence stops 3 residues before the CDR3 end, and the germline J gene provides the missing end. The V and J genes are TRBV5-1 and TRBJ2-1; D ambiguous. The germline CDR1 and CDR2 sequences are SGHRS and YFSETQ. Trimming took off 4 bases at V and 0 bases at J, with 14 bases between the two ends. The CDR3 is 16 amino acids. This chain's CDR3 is CASSRLSASSYNEQFF. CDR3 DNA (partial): TGCGCCAGCAGCCGATTAAGCGCCAGCTCCTACAATGAG.

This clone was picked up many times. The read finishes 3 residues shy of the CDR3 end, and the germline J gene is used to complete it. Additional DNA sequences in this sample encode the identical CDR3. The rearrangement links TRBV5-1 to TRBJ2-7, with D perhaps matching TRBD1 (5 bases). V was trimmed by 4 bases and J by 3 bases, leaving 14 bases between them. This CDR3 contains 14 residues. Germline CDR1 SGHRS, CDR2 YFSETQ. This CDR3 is CASSPYQGHYEQYF. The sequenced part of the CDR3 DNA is TGCGCCAGCAGCCCTTATCAGGGTCACTACGAG.

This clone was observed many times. CDR3 DNA, as far as it was read: TGTGCCAGCAGTCGGACTAGCGGGTTCTCCTACAATGAG. It codes for CASSRTSGFSYNE. The full CDR3 protein reads CASSRTSGFSYNEQFF. The rearrangement links TRBV28 to TRBJ2-1, with 11 bases that match TRBD2. Read coverage stops 3 residues before the CDR3 terminus; the germline J gene supplies the remainder. The CDR3 has 16 residues. Germline CDR1 reads MDHEN; CDR2 reads SYDVKM. V lost 5 bases to trimming and J lost 0 bases; unmatched junction nucleotides: 3. Using reference TRBV28 and TRBJ2-1 for the parts outside the CDR3, the full variable domain is DVKVTQSSRYLVKRTGEKVFLECVQDMDHENMFWYRQDPGLGLRLIYFSYDVKMKEKGDIPEGYSVSREKKERFSLILESASTNQTSMYLCASSRTSGFSYNEQFFGPGTRLTVL.